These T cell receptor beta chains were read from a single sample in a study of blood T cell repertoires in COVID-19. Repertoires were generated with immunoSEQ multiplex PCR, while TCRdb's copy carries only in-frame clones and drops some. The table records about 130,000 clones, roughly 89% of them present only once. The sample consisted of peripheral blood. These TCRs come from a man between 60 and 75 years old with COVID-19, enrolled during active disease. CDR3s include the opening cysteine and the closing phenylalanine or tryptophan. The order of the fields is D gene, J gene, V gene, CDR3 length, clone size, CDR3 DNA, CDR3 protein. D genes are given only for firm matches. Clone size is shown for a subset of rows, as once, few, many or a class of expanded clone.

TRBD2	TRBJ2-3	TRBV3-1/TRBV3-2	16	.	TGTGCCAGCAGCCAAGGGGCAGTGCGGGGGGGATATACGCAGTATTTT	CASSQGAVRGGYTQYF
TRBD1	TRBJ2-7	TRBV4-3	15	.	TGCGCCAGCAGCCAAGAAGACAGGGGGCTCTACGAGCAGTACTTC	CASSQEDRGLYEQYF
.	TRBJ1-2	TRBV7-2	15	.	TGTGCCAGCACCCTCGGACAGCTTAAGCGCTATGGCTACACCTTC	CASTLGQLKRYGYTF
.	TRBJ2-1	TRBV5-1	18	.	TGCGCCAGCAGCTCGGAAGAGAGTGTCGGGGGAAACTACAATGAGCAGTTCTTC	CASSSEESVGGNYNEQFF
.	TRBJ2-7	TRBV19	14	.	TGTGCCAGTAGTATAGGACAGGCAGGCGCCGAGCAGTACTTC	CASSIGQAGAEQYF
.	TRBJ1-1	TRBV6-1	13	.	TGTGCCAGCAGTGAAACGGTGAACACTGAAGCTTTCTTT	CASSETVNTEAFF
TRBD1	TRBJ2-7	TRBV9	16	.	TGTGCCAGCAGCGCCTATGGGGACAGATACTCCTACGAGCAGTACTTC	CASSAYGDRYSYEQYF
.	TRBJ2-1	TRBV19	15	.	TGTGCCAGTAGACTTGACGGGAGCTCCTACAATGAGCAGTTCTTC	CASRLDGSSYNEQFF
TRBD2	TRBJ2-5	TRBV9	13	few	TGTGCCAGCAGCGCCAGCGGGGGAGAGACCCAGTACTTC	CASSASGGETQYF
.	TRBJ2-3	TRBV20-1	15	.	TGCAGTGCTAGTTCGAGCGAGGATATTACAGATACGCAGTATTTT	CSASSSEDITDTQYF
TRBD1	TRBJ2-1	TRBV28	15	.	TGTGCCAGCAGTACCCGGGACAGGGACTACAATGAGCAGTTCTTC	CASSTRDRDYNEQFF
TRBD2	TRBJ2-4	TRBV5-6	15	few	TGTGCCAGCACCTTACTAGCGGGGGACAAAAACATTCAGTACTTC	CASTLLAGDKNIQYF
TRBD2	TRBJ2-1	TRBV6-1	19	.	TGTGCCAGCAGTGATAGGTCCCGGCTAGCGGGGGGCACCTACAATGAGCAGTTCTTC	CASSDRSRLAGGTYNEQFF
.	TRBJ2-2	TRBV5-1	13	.	TGCGCCAGCAGCTTGGTAGAGCCCGGGGAGCTGTTTTTT	CASSLVEPGELFF
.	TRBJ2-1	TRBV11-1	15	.	TGTGCCAGCAGCTTTGGAGGGGGGGCCGTCAATGAGCAGTTCTTC	CASSFGGGAVNEQFF
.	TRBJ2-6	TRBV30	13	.	TGTGCCTGTCCAGGGGCTGGGGCCAACGTCCTGACTTTC	CACPGAGANVLTF
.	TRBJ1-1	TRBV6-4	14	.	TGTGCCAGCAGTGACTCGGCAGGGTCGGCTGAAGCTTTCTTT	CASSDSAGSAEAFF
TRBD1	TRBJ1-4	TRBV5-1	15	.	TGCGCCAGCAGCTTGGAGGGGACAGGGGTGGAAAAACTGTTTTTT	CASSLEGTGVEKLFF